This T cell receptor (beta chain) was retrieved from a study of T cell repertoires in ileal Crohn's disease. Study observations and caveats: The median delay to postoperative endoscopy was around 7.1 months.

As for time point: neoterminal ileum biopsy at postoperative endoscopy, about 6 months after surgery. Included were adult ileal or ileocolonic Crohn's patients indicated for ileocolonic resection. Clones were read by immunoSEQ multiplex PCR, and TCRdb kept only the in-frame ones, dropping some. This table has fewer than 3,000 clones, 70% to 80% appearing once. The V end was cut by 3 bases, the J end by 7 bases, with 10 bases between. Germline V gene lookup returns CDR1 MNHEY and CDR2 SMNVEV (reference sequence). The CDR3 totals 13 residues. Worth noting for this clone: Its antigen is as yet unknown.

The sequencing sample was made of ileal tissue. This clonotype was obtained from an adult with Crohn's disease. The rearrangement joins TRBV27 to TRBJ2-1, with no clear D. CDR3 residues: CASSLGYENEQFF. The CDR3, as DNA: TGTGCCAGCAGTTTGGGCTACGAAAATGAGCAGTTCTTC.